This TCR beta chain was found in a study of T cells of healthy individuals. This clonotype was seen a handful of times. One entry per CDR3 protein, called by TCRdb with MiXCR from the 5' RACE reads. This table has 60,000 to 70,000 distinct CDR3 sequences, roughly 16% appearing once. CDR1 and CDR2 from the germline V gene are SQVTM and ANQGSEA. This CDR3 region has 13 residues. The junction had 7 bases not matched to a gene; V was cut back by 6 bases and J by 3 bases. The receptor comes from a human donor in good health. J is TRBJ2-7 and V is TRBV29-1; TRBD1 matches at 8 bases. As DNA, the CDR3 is TGCAGCGTACAACAGGGGGTGGACTACGAGCAGTACTTC. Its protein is CSVQQGVDYEQYF.